Sequencing of this T cell receptor (beta chain) was carried out in a study of cytomegalovirus exposure and HLA in healthy donors. Researchers ran the PCR with 60 Vbeta and 13 Jbeta primers. Sequenced by immunoSEQ multiplex PCR; TCRdb stores in-frame clones only, minus some. The sample has around 160,000 clones, 78% seen once; the top ten hold 1.4%. CDR1 SGDLS and CDR2 YYNGEE come from the germline V gene. After removal of 4 bases from V and 4 bases from J, the junction contained 8 bases not matched to a gene. The length of the CDR3 is 15 residues. The sample comprised PBMCs. The rearrangement joins TRBV9 to TRBJ2-5; 9 nucleotides agree with TRBD2. The source of this sequence is a male donor in good health and CMV-seronegative. The chain's CDR3 is CASSPLSGGRETQYF. The CDR3 DNA is TGTGCCAGCAGCCCTCTGAGCGGGGGGAGAGAGACCCAGTACTTC.